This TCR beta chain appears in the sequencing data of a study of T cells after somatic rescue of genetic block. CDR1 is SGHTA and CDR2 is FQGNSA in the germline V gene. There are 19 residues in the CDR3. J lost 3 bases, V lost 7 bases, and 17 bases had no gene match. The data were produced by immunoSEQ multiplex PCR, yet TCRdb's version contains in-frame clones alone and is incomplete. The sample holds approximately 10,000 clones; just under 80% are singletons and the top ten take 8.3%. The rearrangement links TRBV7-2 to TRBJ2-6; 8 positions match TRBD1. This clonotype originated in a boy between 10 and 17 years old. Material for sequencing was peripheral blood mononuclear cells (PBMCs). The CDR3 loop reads CASTLVLGQGRSGANVLTF. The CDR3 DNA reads TGTGCCAGCACCCTGGTACTAGGACAGGGCCGTAGTGGGGCCAACGTCCTGACTTTC.